This paragraph reports one T cell receptor beta chain. V was clipped by 8 bases and J by 3 bases, with 17 bases between them. CDR1 MDHEN and CDR2 SYDVKM come from the germline V gene. The CDR3 sequence is 15 residues long. Generated by immunoSEQ multiplex PCR, the TCRdb table keeps only in-frame clones and is missing some. The data show 150,000 to 200,000 clones, with roughly 91% seen just once and 10% held by the top ten. The entry originates in a study of cytomegalovirus exposure and HLA in healthy donors. The sequencing input was PBMCs. The sequence derives from a woman younger than 30 in good health and CMV-seropositive. The chain employs TRBV28 and TRBJ1-5; unclear D gene. The CDR3 bases are TGTGCCAGCCGAGTAAGAGGTGAGATCAATCAGCCCCAGCATTTT. Protein: CASRVRGEINQPQHF. Combining the CDR3 with reference TRBV28 and TRBJ1-5 gives the whole variable domain DVKVTQSSRYLVKRTGEKVFLECVQDMDHENMFWYRQDPGLGLRLIYFSYDVKMKEKGDIPEGYSVSREKKERFSLILESASTNQTSMYLCASRVRGEINQPQHFGDGTRLSIL.